The 14 T cell receptor beta chains presented below share a single source sample, sequenced in a study of technical replicates of blood from several donors. Clones were read by immunoSEQ multiplex PCR, and TCRdb kept only the in-frame ones, dropping some. The sample has approximately 70,000 clones, 85% to 95% seen once; the top ten hold about 0.4%. The sequencing input was T cells isolated from PBMCs. The receptors derive from a human donor in good health.

The chain has TRBV19 and TRBJ2-7; 10 nucleotides align to TRBD2. J was trimmed by 2 bases and V by 5 bases; bases with no gene match: 3. CDR3 length: 14 residues. Germline values: CDR1 LNHDA, CDR2 SQIVND (reference sequence). CDR3 region: CASSWTSGTYEQYF. The CDR3 DNA sequence: TGTGCCAGTAGTTGGACTAGCGGAACCTACGAGCAGTACTTC. Full variable domain (rest looked up from reference TRBV19 and TRBJ2-7): DGGITQSPKYLFRKEGQNVTLSCEQNLNHDAMYWYRQDPGQGLRLIYYSQIVNDFQKGDIAEGYSVSREKKESFPLTVTSAQKNPTAFYLCASSWTSGTYEQYFGPGTRLTVT.

V is TRBV14 and J is TRBJ1-4, with 8 bases that match TRBD1. The CDR3 runs 17 residues. Trimming took 4 bases from V and 4 from J; bases not matched to a gene: 11. Germline loops: CDR1 SGHDN, CDR2 FVKESK. The CDR3 here is CASSPLGQAGHNEKLFF. In DNA, the CDR3 is TGTGCCAGCAGCCCGTTGGGACAGGCTGGGCATAATGAAAAACTGTTTTTT.

This clone was observed a handful of times. The chain is built from TRBV28 and TRBJ1-5; TRBD1 is a possible D gene (5 bases). This CDR3 has 15 residues. Trimming removed 10 bases at V and 3 bases at J, with 19 bases between. The germline V gene has CDR1 MDHEN and CDR2 SYDVKM. This CDR3 reads CATLTQGTNNQPQHF. CDR3 DNA sequence: TGTGCCACCCTTACCCAGGGAACTAACAATCAGCCCCAGCATTTT.

This rearrangement joins TRBV9 to TRBJ1-1; D might be TRBD1 (5 bases). CDR3 length: 15 amino acids. The ends were cut back, 4 bases at V and 1 base at J, with 14 bases in the middle. The germline V gene encodes CDR1 SGDLS and CDR2 YYNGEE. The CDR3 loop is CASSTVGGWNTEAFF. The DNA of the CDR3 is TGTGCCAGCAGCACGGTGGGGGGATGGAACACTGAAGCTTTCTTT.

Written as DNA, the CDR3 is TGTGCCAGCAGCTTAGGAGGGATTGGGTCCTACGAGCAGTACTTC. This translates into CASSLGGIGSYEQYF. The chain employs TRBV7-9 and TRBJ2-7, with a possible D match to TRBD2 (5 bases). Trimming took off 1 base at V and 1 base at J, with 11 bases between the two ends. Germline V CDR1 and CDR2: SEHNR, FQNEAQ (reference sequence). There are 15 residues in the CDR3.

In this sample, this clone turned up once. Here the CDR3 reads CASRIVGQGAEQYF. The CDR3 nucleotides are TGTGCCAGCAGAATAGTGGGACAGGGGGCAGAGCAGTACTTC. The V and J genes are TRBV6-5 and TRBJ2-7; 12 nucleotides line up with TRBD1. J lost 7 bases, V lost 6 bases, and 7 bases had no gene match. There are 14 residues in the CDR3. Germline CDR1 is MNHEY and CDR2 is SVGAGI.

The V gene is TRBV9, the J gene TRBJ2-5, with a possible D match to TRBD1 (7 bases). The CDR3 covers 15 residues. In germline, CDR1 is SGDLS, CDR2 YYNGEE. V lost 3 bases and J 2 bases, leaving 14 bases between the germline ends. The DNA of the CDR3 is TGTGCCAGCAGCGCAGGGGGACTGATACAAGAGACCCAGTACTTC. Translating it yields CASSAGGLIQETQYF.

The chain employs TRBV6-1 and TRBJ1-3, with D possibly being TRBD1 (6 bases). Trimming left V 4 bases short and J 3 bases short, with 13 bases between. Germline V gene data show CDR1 as MNHNS and CDR2 as SASEGT. CDR3 length: 15 residues. DNA of the CDR3: TGTGCCAGCAGTGTGGGAGGGGGGAATGGAAACACCATATATTTT. It is translated as CASSVGGGNGNTIYF.

The J gene is TRBJ2-7, the V gene TRBV2, with D tentatively TRBD2 (6 bases). This CDR3 has 15 residues. Germline values: CDR1 SNHLY, CDR2 FYNNEI. Trimming shortened V by 2 bases and J by 3 bases, and 14 bases separated the two germline ends. The CDR3 coding sequence is TGTGCCAGCAGTGAACTAGCTAGCGCCGACTACGAGCAGTACTTC. Its translation: CASSELASADYEQYF.

This clone was seen only once. The V gene is TRBV5-1, the J gene TRBJ1-1; 8 nucleotides line up with TRBD1. Germline V gives CDR1 SGHRS, CDR2 YFSETQ. With 4 bases clipped from V and 3 bases from J, the junction kept 5 bases outside the gene matches. CDR3 length: 14 residues. CDR3 loop: CASSLNRGDTEAFF. The CDR3 DNA follows: TGCGCCAGCAGCCTAAACAGGGGGGACACTGAAGCTTTCTTT.

J is TRBJ2-5 and V is TRBV9; 12 positions match TRBD2. V was clipped by 3 bases and J by 2 bases; unmatched bases: 14. This CDR3 comprises 19 residues. The V gene's germline CDR1 is SGDLS and CDR2 YYNGEE. CDR3 protein: CASSAAPGLAGSGQETQYF. The DNA for the CDR3 is TGTGCCAGCAGCGCCGCCCCGGGACTAGCGGGTAGCGGTCAAGAGACCCAGTACTTC.

The chain recombines TRBV6-6 with TRBJ2-1; perhaps TRBD2 as D (6 bases). Per the germline V gene, CDR1 is MNHNY and CDR2 is SVGAGI (reference sequence). There are 14 residues in the CDR3. With 6 bases removed from V and 10 bases from J, the gap between germline ends came to 19 bases. The CDR3 protein is CASSEGLAGGEQFF. The DNA for the CDR3 is TGTGCCAGCAGCGAGGGACTTGCGGGCGGAGAGCAGTTCTTC.

To note about this clone: The junction departs from the called germline gene at one end, perhaps through a read error. The genes are TRBV7-7 and TRBJ2-1; the D gene is possibly TRBD1 (5 bases). CDR1 SSHAT and CDR2 FNYEAQ come from the germline V gene (reference sequence). CDR3 length equals 17 residues. CDR3 nucleotides: TGTGCTAGCAGCCCAAGTTTTAGGGGAAGTAAGTTTAATGAGCAGTTCTTC. Translation: CASSPSFRGSKFNEQFF.

This CDR3 reads CASSPSGSGETQYF. In nucleotides, the CDR3 is TGTGCCAGCAGCCCTAGCGGGAGTGGAGAGACCCAGTACTTC. This rearrangement joins TRBV7-3 to TRBJ2-5; 10 nucleotides line up with TRBD2. Per germline, CDR1 SGHTA and CDR2 FQGTGA. The CDR3 runs to 14 residues. Unmatched junction bases numbered 4, after V lost 5 bases and J lost 4 bases.